The 30 T cell receptor beta chains given below trace back to one sample, sequenced in a study of blood T cells in healthy people across ages. Through a sample-barcoded 5' primer and a J-beta primer mix, a second PCR was run for roughly 6 to 11 cycles. TCRdb re-derived calls from the 5' RACE reads in MiXCR, one entry per CDR3 protein. The sample has around 800,000 distinct CDR3 sequences; about 55% are singletons. Sequencing was performed on blood. All receptors derive from a man of 80 years or more in good health.

This chain links TRBV5-1 with TRBJ2-3; D possibly uses TRBD1 or TRBD2 (5 bases each). This CDR3 contains 16 residues. Germline V lookup: CDR1 SGHRS, CDR2 YFSETQ. With 0 bases removed from V and 14 bases from J, the gap between germline ends came to 25 bases. The CDR3 protein is CASSLDGGEVLGYAYF. The CDR3 DNA reads TGCGCCAGCAGCTTGGATGGGGGAGAGGTTCTCGGATACGCGTATTTT.

The chain joins TRBV25-1 to TRBJ1-6; D perhaps matches TRBD1 (5 bases). CDR3 length: 16 residues. Trimming cost V 2 bases and J 8 bases, with 16 bases left between them. Germline values: CDR1 MGHDK, CDR2 SYGVNS. The CDR3 loop reads CASSERLLKGDSPLHF. The CDR3 coding sequence is TGTGCCAGCAGTGAACGCCTCCTAAAAGGGGATTCACCCCTCCACTTT.

This clonotype came up a few times. The rearrangement uses TRBV7-9 and TRBJ2-1; no definite D call. Germline CDR1 SEHNR, CDR2 FQNEAQ (reference sequence). Trimming stripped 5 bases from V and 8 bases from J, with 10 bases between. The CDR3 has 12 amino acids. CDR3: CASSTERYEQFF. Written as DNA, the CDR3 is TGTGCCAGCAGCACTGAAAGGTATGAGCAGTTCTTC.

V gene TRBV7-9 combines with J gene TRBJ1-4; D gene unclear. The CDR3 loop spans 14 amino acids. CDR1 and CDR2 from the germline V gene are SEHNR and FQNEAQ (reference sequence). The ends were cut back, 5 bases at V and 7 bases at J, with 14 bases in the middle. CDR3 bases: TGTGCCAGCAGCCCGGACCTCAGCGGTGAAAAACTGTTTTTT. Protein: CASSPDLSGEKLFF. Using reference TRBV7-9 and TRBJ1-4 for the parts outside the CDR3, the full variable domain is DTGVSQNPRHKITKRGQNVTFRCDPISEHNRLYWYRQTLGQGPEFLTYFQNEAQLEKSRLLSDRFSAERPKGSFSTLEIQRTEQGDSAMYLCASSPDLSGEKLFFGSGTQLSVL.

The CDR3 DNA reads TGCGCCAGCAGTGAAGTAACTAGCGGGTTGAGCACAGATACGCAGTATTTT. This codes for CASSEVTSGLSTDTQYF. This chain links TRBV10-2 with TRBJ2-3, with TRBD2 identical over 9 bases. CDR1 WSHSY and CDR2 SAAADI come from the germline V gene. The CDR3 extends over 17 amino acids. V shed 3 bases, J shed 0 bases, and the junction held 7 bases outside the gene matches.

The chain has TRBV6-5 and TRBJ2-1; 10 nucleotides line up with TRBD1. There are 16 residues in the CDR3. The V gene end was trimmed by 5 bases and the J gene end by 4 bases; junction bases not matched to a gene: 8. The germline gives CDR1 MNHEY, CDR2 SVGAGI. CDR3 DNA sequence: TGTGCCAGCAGTCAGGGGGACAGGGGCGTATACAATGAGCAGTTCTTC. Translated, it gives CASSQGDRGVYNEQFF.

This chain connects TRBV2 to TRBJ2-3; 9 bases map to TRBD1. CDR1 is SNHLY and CDR2 is FYNNEI in the germline V gene. The CDR3 loop spans 15 amino acids. Germline trimming cut 3 bases from V and 4 bases from J; bases unmatched to any gene: 5. CDR3 sequence: CASSDRTGASDTQYF. For the CDR3, the DNA is TGTGCCAGCAGTGATAGGACAGGGGCGTCAGATACGCAGTATTTT. Drawing the rest from reference TRBV2 and TRBJ2-3, the complete variable domain is EPEVTQTPSHQVTQMGQEVILRCVPISNHLYFYWYRQILGQKVEFLVSFYNNEISEKSEIFDDQFSVERPDGSNFTLKIRSTKLEDSAMYFCASSDRTGASDTQYFGPGTRLTVL.

In DNA form, the CDR3 reads TGTGCCAGCAGCTTAGCGGGTAGACAGGGAGGGGCCAACGTCCTGACTTTC. Protein: CASSLAGRQGGANVLTF. This chain uses TRBV7-9 with TRBJ2-6; TRBD1 agrees at 7 bases. The CDR3 totals 17 residues. Losses at the gene ends were 0 bases for V and 4 bases for J; bases not matched to a gene: 6. The germline CDR1 and CDR2 sequences are SEHNR and FQNEAQ (reference sequence).

The gene calls are TRBV9 and TRBJ2-7; perhaps TRBD1 as D (7 bases). Germline CDR1 is SGDLS and CDR2 is YYNGEE. V lost 4 bases to trimming and J lost 4 bases, with 15 bases between them. CDR3 size: 14 residues. For the CDR3, the DNA is TGTGCCAGCAGCCGGCAGGGGGGATTTTACGAGCAGTACTTC. It encodes CASSRQGGFYEQYF.

This clonotype has more than one count but fewer than ten. The chain carries TRBV5-1 and TRBJ1-2; maybe TRBD1 (6 bases). The V gene's germline CDR1 is SGHRS and CDR2 YFSETQ. The V end was cut by 0 bases, the J end by 8 bases, with 17 bases between. This CDR3 is built from 15 residues. The CDR3: CASSLATGAVGGYTF. In DNA form, the CDR3 reads TGCGCCAGCAGCTTGGCAACGGGGGCAGTAGGCGGCTACACCTTC. The full variable domain, in which reference TRBV5-1 and TRBJ1-2 provide the parts outside the CDR3, is KAGVTQTPRYLIKTRGQQVTLSCSPISGHRSVSWYQQTPGQGLQFLFEYFSETQRNKGNFPGRFSGRQFSNSRSEMNVSTLELGDSALYLCASSLATGAVGGYTFGSGTRLTVV.

This chain connects TRBV24-1 to TRBJ2-5, with D maybe TRBD2 (6 bases). The ends were cut back, 3 bases at V and 6 bases at J, with 16 bases in the middle. The CDR3 extends over 15 amino acids. Germline V gives CDR1 KGHDR, CDR2 SFDVKD. CDR3 DNA sequence: TGTGCCACCAGTGATACCCGGAGCGGGTGGCAGACCCAGTACTTC. This encodes CATSDTRSGWQTQYF.

This clonotype was seen a handful of times. Mismatch with germline at one junction end may stem from a read error. This chain connects TRBV28 to TRBJ1-2; 10 bases agree with TRBD1. The CDR3 is 15 residues long. Per the germline V gene, CDR1 is MDHEN and CDR2 is SYDVKM. The CDR3 DNA reads as TGTGCCAGCAGTATCCGGACAGGGGGTAACTTTGGCTACACCTTC. This gives the protein CASSIRTGGNFGYTF.

This clonotype has just a few counts. J is TRBJ2-3 and V is TRBV9, with a weak D call TRBD1 (5 bases). V dropped 4 bases and J dropped 0 bases, with 12 bases sitting between them. Germline V gives CDR1 SGDLS, CDR2 YYNGEE. This CDR3 is 15 amino acids long. The CDR3 DNA sequence: TGTGCCAGCAGCCCCCAGGGAATTAGCACAGATACGCAGTATTTT. Translation: CASSPQGISTDTQYF.

In its sample, this clonotype was seen once. The DNA of the CDR3 is TGCAGTGCCCCCCCTCGGCCTCAAGAGACCCAGTACTTC. Translating gives CSAPPRPQETQYF. The rearrangement uses TRBV20-1 and TRBJ2-5, with unresolved D. Germline lookup yields CDR1 DFQATT and CDR2 SNEGSKA (reference sequence). The CDR3 is 13 residues long. V was pared by 6 bases and J by 2 bases, with 13 bases between.

This clonotype has only a few counts. The gene calls are TRBV12-3 or TRBV12-4 and TRBJ1-2, with 8 bases aligning to TRBD1. This CDR3 spans 14 amino acids. The V segment lost 5 bases and the J segment 5 bases; nucleotides outside the gene matches: 7. CDR3 amino acids: CASSPGQGPYGYTF. The DNA of the CDR3 is TGTGCCAGCAGTCCCGGACAGGGCCCATATGGCTACACCTTC.

The V gene is TRBV24-1, the J gene TRBJ2-1; D call uncertain. Germline CDR1 reads KGHDR; CDR2 reads SFDVKD. This CDR3 has 12 amino acids. The V and J ends lost 4 bases and 10 bases respectively, with 10 bases between them. DNA of the CDR3: TGTGCCACCAGTGAGCCACTGAGGGAGCAGTTCTTC. Translation gives CATSEPLREQFF.

The CDR3 region has the DNA TGTGCCAGCATCCCGGCACAGGGAGAGAGATACGCGTATTTT. This sequence encodes CASIPAQGERYAYF. The V call is TRBV6-5, the J call TRBJ2-3, with a weak D call TRBD1 (6 bases). Per germline, CDR1 MNHEY and CDR2 SVGAGI. Trimming stripped 7 bases from V and 14 bases from J, with 25 bases between. The CDR3 contains 14 residues.

The rearrangement uses TRBV15 and TRBJ2-6; D ambiguous. This CDR3 has 18 residues. V was pared by 3 bases and J by 0 bases, with 15 bases between. Germline loops: CDR1 LNHNV, CDR2 YYDKDF (reference sequence). The CDR3 sequence: CATSSHVAHRSGANVLTF. CDR3 nucleotide sequence: TGTGCCACCAGCAGCCACGTGGCCCATCGCTCTGGGGCCAACGTCCTGACTTTC.

V and J are TRBV13 and TRBJ2-5; 15 bases map to TRBD2. The germline V gene encodes CDR1 PRHDT and CDR2 FYEKMQ (reference sequence). V shed 4 bases and J 11 bases; nucleotides not matched to a gene: 11. The CDR3 totals 16 residues. CDR3: CASSSPGLAGGSKQYF. Here the CDR3 DNA reads TGTGCCAGCAGCTCACCTGGACTAGCGGGGGGGTCGAAGCAGTACTTC.

V gene TRBV7-6 combines with J gene TRBJ2-1; D unclear. V shed 1 base and J shed 5 bases, with 9 bases lying between them. The CDR3 spans 14 residues. Germline V gene sequence: CDR1 SGHVS, CDR2 FNYEAQ. The CDR3 DNA is TGTGCCAGCAGCTTAGTACCACCCGACAATGAGCAGTTCTTC. Its translation: CASSLVPPDNEQFF.

In this sample, this clonotype turned up a few times. The gene calls are TRBV20-1 and TRBJ2-6, with a possible D match to TRBD1 (5 bases). V was pared by 6 bases and J by 3 bases, with 18 bases between. Germline V gene data show CDR1 as DFQATT and CDR2 as SNEGSKA (reference sequence). The CDR3 covers 16 residues. In nucleotides, the CDR3 is TGCAGTGCCACAGGACACCCTGGGGTTGGGGCCAACGTCCTGACTTTC. Translation gives CSATGHPGVGANVLTF.

CDR3 amino acids: CASSQELLAGNEQFF. DNA for the CDR3: TGTGCCAGCAGCCAAGAGCTCCTAGCTGGGAATGAGCAGTTCTTC. The chain recombines TRBV3-1 with TRBJ2-1; TRBD2 might be the D (5 bases). The V end lost 0 bases, the J end lost 7 bases, and 13 bases lay between the germline ends. The CDR3 runs to 15 residues. Germline CDR1 is LGHDT and CDR2 is YNNKEL (reference sequence).

The chain employs TRBV7-9 and TRBJ2-5; a possible D gene is TRBD2 (6 bases). The V gene lost 0 bases and the J gene lost 11 bases, with 13 bases spanning the gap. The CDR3 extends over 13 amino acids. Germline CDR1 reads SEHNR; CDR2 reads FQNEAQ (reference sequence). The CDR3 here is CASSLAEDYQQYF. CDR3 coding DNA: TGTGCCAGCAGCTTAGCCGAGGACTATCAGCAGTACTTC.

The table lists this clonotype with a few counts. This rearrangement joins TRBV20-1 to TRBJ2-3; TRBD2 agrees at 10 bases. CDR1 and CDR2 (germline): DFQATT, SNEGSKA (reference sequence). Germline trimming cut 0 bases from V and 3 bases from J; bases unmatched to any gene: 6. This CDR3 spans 16 amino acids. The CDR3 DNA is TGCAGTGCTAGAGATCGACTAGCGGGTAGTACAGATACGCAGTATTTT. Its translation: CSARDRLAGSTDTQYF.

This chain connects TRBV2 to TRBJ1-2; tentatively, D is TRBD1 (5 bases). Trimming shortened V by 2 bases and J by 5 bases, and 15 bases separated the two germline ends. Germline V gives CDR1 SNHLY, CDR2 FYNNEI. This CDR3 is built from 15 residues. The CDR3 nucleotides are TGTGCCAGCAGTGAATTGGGGACCGGGGGGTATGGCTACACCTTC. Translated: CASSELGTGGYGYTF.

The chain is built from TRBV2 and TRBJ2-1; the match to TRBD2 covers 8 bases. CDR3 size: 17 residues. The germline CDR1 and CDR2 sequences are SNHLY and FYNNEI. V was clipped by 5 bases and J by 4 bases; unmatched bases: 13. Here the CDR3 DNA reads TGTGCCAGCAGTCGGGGGACTAGGGCACAAGGGTACAATGAGCAGTTCTTC. Translation gives CASSRGTRAQGYNEQFF.

This chain joins TRBV18 and TRBJ1-1; D call uncertain. The CDR3 totals 14 residues. Germline CDR1 and CDR2: KGHSH and LQKENI. V lost 2 bases and J 1 base, leaving 8 bases between the germline ends. CDR3 nucleotide sequence: TGTGCCAGCTCACCATTGGAGGGGAACACTGAAGCTTTCTTT. Protein sequence: CASSPLEGNTEAFF.

The chain has TRBV2 and TRBJ1-2; 7 bases align to TRBD1. CDR1 is SNHLY, CDR2 FYNNEI, per germline. CDR3 length: 13 residues. With 6 bases clipped from V and 4 bases from J, the junction kept 5 bases outside the gene matches. The CDR3 DNA sequence: TGTGCCAGCAGGAGGGACAGCCCCTATGGCTACACCTTC. Its protein product is CASRRDSPYGYTF.

This clonotype was found a few times. The chain's CDR3 is CASSLVQGNSPLHF. The CDR3 DNA sequence: TGTGCCAGCAGCTTAGTCCAGGGGAATTCACCCCTCCACTTT. This chain uses TRBV7-2 with TRBJ1-6; the D gene is possibly TRBD1 (6 bases). Trimming shortened V by 1 base and J by 7 bases, and 8 bases separated the two germline ends. CDR3 length: 14 residues. In germline, CDR1 is SGHTA, CDR2 FQGNSA.

This chain links TRBV10-1 with TRBJ1-1; D gene unclear. This CDR3 is built from 13 residues. Trimming stripped 0 bases from V and 4 bases from J, with 6 bases between. Per the germline V gene, CDR1 is WNHNN and CDR2 is SYGVQD (reference sequence). The CDR3 sequence: CASSESGSTEAFF. The CDR3, as DNA: TGCGCCAGCAGTGAGTCCGGATCCACTGAAGCTTTCTTT.